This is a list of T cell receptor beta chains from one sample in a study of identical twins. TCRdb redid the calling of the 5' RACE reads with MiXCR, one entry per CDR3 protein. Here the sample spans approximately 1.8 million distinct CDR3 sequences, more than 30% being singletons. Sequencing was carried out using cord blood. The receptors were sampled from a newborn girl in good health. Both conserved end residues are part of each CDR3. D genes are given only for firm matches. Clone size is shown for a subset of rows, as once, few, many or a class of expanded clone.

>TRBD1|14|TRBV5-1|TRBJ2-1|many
TGCGCCAGCAGCCGGGGACAGCTTTACAATGAGCAGTTCTTC
CASSRGQLYNEQFF
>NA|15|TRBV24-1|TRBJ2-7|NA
TGTGCCACCAGTGATTCTTGGGGGAAGAGGAATGAGCAGTACTTC
CATSDSWGKRNEQYF
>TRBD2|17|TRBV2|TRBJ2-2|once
TGTGCCAGCAGCCCTAGACTAGCGGGGGGTGGCACCGGGGAGCTGTTTTTT
CASSPRLAGGGTGELFF
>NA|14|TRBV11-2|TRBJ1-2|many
TGTGCCAGCAGCTCGCTTCGGGGCCCCTATGGCTACACCTTC
CASSSLRGPYGYTF
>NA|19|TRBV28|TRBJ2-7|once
TGTGCCAGCAGTTTACCTGAAAACGATCCTGAGGCCCTCACCTACGAGCAGTACTTC
CASSLPENDPEALTYEQYF
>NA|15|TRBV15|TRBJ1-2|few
TGTGCCACCAGCAGGGGCCCAGGGCAGGGTAAAGGCTACACCTTC
CATSRGPGQGKGYTF
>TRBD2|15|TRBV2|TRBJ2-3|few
TGTGCCAGCAGAGAAGGGACTAGCGGGGCAGATACGCAGTATTTT
CASREGTSGADTQYF
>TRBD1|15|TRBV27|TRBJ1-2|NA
TGTGCCAGCAGTTTTTGGACAGGGGTTAACTATGGCTACACCTTC
CASSFWTGVNYGYTF
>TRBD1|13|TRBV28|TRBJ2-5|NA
TGTGCCGACAGAGATACAGGGGAAGAGACCCAGTACTTC
CADRDTGEETQYF
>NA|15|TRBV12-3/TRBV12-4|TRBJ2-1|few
TGTGCCAGCACCAAGGGACTCCACTCCCTTCATGAGCAGTTCTTC
CASTKGLHSLHEQFF
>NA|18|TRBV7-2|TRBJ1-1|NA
TGTGCCAGCAGCTATGAAAGTGACGTATTTCATTTGGGCACTGAAGCTTTCTTT
CASSYESDVFHLGTEAFF
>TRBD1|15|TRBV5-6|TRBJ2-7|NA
TGTGCCAGCCACTACCGGGACAGAAGCTCCTACGAGCAGTACTTC
CASHYRDRSSYEQYF
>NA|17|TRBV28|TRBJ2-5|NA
TGTGCCACCTCCTTTGGGCTAGTCGTCTTTAAGCGAGAGACCCAGTACTTC
CATSFGLVVFKRETQYF
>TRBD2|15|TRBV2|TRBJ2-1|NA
TGTGCCAGCATAGGTCAGACTAGCGGTTACAATGAGCAGTTCTTC
CASIGQTSGYNEQFF
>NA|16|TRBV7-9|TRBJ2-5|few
TGTGCCAGCAGCTTATCACCCCTAGAATCTTACAATGAGCAGTACTTC
CASSLSPLESYNEQYF
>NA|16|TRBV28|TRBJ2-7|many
TGTGCCAGCAGTTTTTGGGCGGTTTCATCCGCCTACGAGCAGTACTTC
CASSFWAVSSAYEQYF
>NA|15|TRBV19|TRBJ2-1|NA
TGTGCCAGTAGCCCCCGGCTGGGTCACTACAATGAGCAGTTCTTC
CASSPRLGHYNEQFF
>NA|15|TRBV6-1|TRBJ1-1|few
TGTGCCAGCAGTGAAACCCTCGAAGGGTACACTGAAGCTTTCTTT
CASSETLEGYTEAFF
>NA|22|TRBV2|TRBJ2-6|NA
TGTGCCAGCAGACAAGCAGGGGCCCCTAACCCCTCACTTAGCTCTGGGGCCAACGTCCTGACTTTC
CASRQAGAPNPSLSSGANVLTF
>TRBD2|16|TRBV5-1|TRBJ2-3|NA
TGCGCCAGCAGCCTCCGTGGTAGCGGGGGCACAGATACGCAGTATTTT
CASSLRGSGGTDTQYF
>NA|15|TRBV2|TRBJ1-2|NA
TGTGCCAGCAGTGATAATTCGGGACGCATCTATGGCTACACCTTC
CASSDNSGRIYGYTF
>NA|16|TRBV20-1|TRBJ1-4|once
TGCAGTGCTAGAGTTAAACCGACATTAGATAATGAAAAACTGTTTTTT
CSARVKPTLDNEKLFF
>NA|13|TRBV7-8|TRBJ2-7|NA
TGTGCCGCGGCCGGGCCGTCTTTCCACGAGCAGTACTTC
CAAAGPSFHEQYF
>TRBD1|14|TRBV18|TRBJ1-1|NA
TGTGCCAGCTCAAAGGGACAGTTGAACACTGGAGCTTTCTTT
CASSKGQLNTGAFF
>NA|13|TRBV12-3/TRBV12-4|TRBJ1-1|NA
TGTGCCAGCAGTTTGATTCCGGGACATCAAGCTTTCTTT
CASSLIPGHQAFF
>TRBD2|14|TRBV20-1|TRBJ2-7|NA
TGCAGTGCTAGTTCCACTAGCGTAGAATACGAGCGGTACTTC
CSASSTSVEYERYF
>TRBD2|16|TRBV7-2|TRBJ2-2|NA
TGTGCCAGCAGCTTATTTGCGGGAGGGCTCACCGGGGAGCTGTTTTTT
CASSLFAGGLTGELFF
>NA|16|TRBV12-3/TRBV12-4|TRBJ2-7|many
TGTGCCAGCAGTTCAGTCCGCCGGGACGCTTCCTACGAGCAGTACTTC
CASSSVRRDASYEQYF
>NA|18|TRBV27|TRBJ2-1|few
TGTGCCAGCAGGTCCCGGTTCTTGGCCTTAAAATCCTACAATGAGCAGTTCTTC
CASRSRFLALKSYNEQFF
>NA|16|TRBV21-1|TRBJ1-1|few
TGTGCCAGCAGCGCCCTTCAGTACAGCAACAACACTGAAGCTTTCTTT
CASSALQYSNNTEAFF
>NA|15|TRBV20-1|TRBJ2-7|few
TGCAGTGCTAGAACCAAAGAGGACAGCTCCTACGAGCAGTACTTC
CSARTKEDSSYEQYF
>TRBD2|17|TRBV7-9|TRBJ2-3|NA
TGTGCCAGCAGCTTAGCGCAGGGACTAGCCCGGTCAGATACGCAGTATTTT
CASSLAQGLARSDTQYF
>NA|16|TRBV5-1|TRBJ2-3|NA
TGCGCCAGCAGCCTAGGTGTAGGGGGGAGCACAGATACGCAGTATTTT
CASSLGVGGSTDTQYF
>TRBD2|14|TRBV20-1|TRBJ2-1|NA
TGCAGTGCTACCCTAGCGGGACTATACAATGAGCAGTTCTTC
CSATLAGLYNEQFF
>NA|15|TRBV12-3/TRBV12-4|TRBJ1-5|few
TGTGCCAGCAGTCGCGCCTCTTCCTACAATCAGCCCCAGCATTTT
CASSRASSYNQPQHF
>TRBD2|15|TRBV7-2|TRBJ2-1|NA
TGTGCCAGCAGCCAGACTAGCGGGGAGGGTAATGAGCAGTTCTTC
CASSQTSGEGNEQFF
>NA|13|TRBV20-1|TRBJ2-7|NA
TGCAGTGCAAGCACCCCAGGGATCTACGAGCAGTACTTC
CSASTPGIYEQYF
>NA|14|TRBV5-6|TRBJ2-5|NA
TGTGCCAGCAGCGAAGTAGGGTACCAAGAGACCCAGTACTTC
CASSEVGYQETQYF
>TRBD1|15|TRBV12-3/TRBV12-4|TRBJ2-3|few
TGTGCCAGCATTCCAGGGGGTTCTAGCACAGATACGCAGTATTTT
CASIPGGSSTDTQYF
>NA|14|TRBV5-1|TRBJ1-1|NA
TGCGCCAGCAGCTTGGGTGAAACGAACACTGAAGCTTTCTTT
CASSLGETNTEAFF
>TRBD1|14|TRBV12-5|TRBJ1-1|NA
TGTGCTAGTGGTTTGGGACAGGGGGACACTGAAGCTTTCTTT
CASGLGQGDTEAFF
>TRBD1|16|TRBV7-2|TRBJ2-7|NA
TGTGCCAGCAGCTTAGCCCCCGGGACAGGGGGCGTCGAGCAGTACTTC
CASSLAPGTGGVEQYF
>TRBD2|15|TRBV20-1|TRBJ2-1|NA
TGCAGTGCTAGTACCGGGACTAGCGGGATTAATGAGCAGTTCTTC
CSASTGTSGINEQFF
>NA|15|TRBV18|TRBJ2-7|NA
TGTGCCAGCTCACCACCTGGGAAAACTTCCTACGAGCAGTACTTC
CASSPPGKTSYEQYF
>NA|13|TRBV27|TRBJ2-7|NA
TGTGCCAGCGGCTCAATAGGGGGCTACGAGCAGTACTTC
CASGSIGGYEQYF
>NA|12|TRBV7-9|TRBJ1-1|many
TGTGCCAGCAGCGACATGAACACTGAAGCTTTCTTT
CASSDMNTEAFF
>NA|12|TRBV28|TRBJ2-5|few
TGTGCCAGCAGCCACAAACAAGAGACCCAGTACTTC
CASSHKQETQYF
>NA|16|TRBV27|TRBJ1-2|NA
TGTGCCAGCAGTTTAAGGGCGCAGGGTCGTAACTATGGCTACACCTTC
CASSLRAQGRNYGYTF
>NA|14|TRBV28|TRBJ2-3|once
TGTGCCAGCATTAGGGGGGCTAGCACAGATACGCAGTATTTT
CASIRGASTDTQYF
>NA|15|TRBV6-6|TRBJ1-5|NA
TGTGCCGGCAGTTTCAGGGATTATAGCAATCAGCCCCAGCATTTT
CAGSFRDYSNQPQHF
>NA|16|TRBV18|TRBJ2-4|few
TGTGCCAGCTCACCCGAACCCCGAACAGCCAAAAACATTCAGTACTTC
CASSPEPRTAKNIQYF
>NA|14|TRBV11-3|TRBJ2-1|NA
TGTGCCAGCAGCGCAACAGGGTCCTACAATGAGCAGTTCTTC
CASSATGSYNEQFF
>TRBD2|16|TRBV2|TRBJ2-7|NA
TGTGCCAGCAGTCTCGCCGGGACTAGCGGAAACAATGAGCAGTACTTC
CASSLAGTSGNNEQYF
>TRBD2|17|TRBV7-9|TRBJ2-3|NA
TGTGCCAGCAGCACCGGGACTAGCGGACTAAGCACAGATACGCAGTATTTT
CASSTGTSGLSTDTQYF